The rows below give T cell receptor beta chains drawn from one sample of a study of T cell repertoires in cytomegalovirus infection. TCRdb reanalysed the reads using MiXCR and keeps one entry per CDR3 protein. The sample holds fewer than 200,000 distinct CDR3 sequences, approximately 19% seen once. The material sequenced was PBMCs. These receptor sequences come from a human donor in good health (CMV status not recorded). Some clones in this sample may be carry-over from other donors' samples. Both conserved end residues are part of each CDR3. The D gene is left open where the match is weak. Clone size, where shown, is once, few, many, or a class for clones that have expanded.

>TRBJ1-2|TRBV6-5|many|NA
TGTGCCAGCAGAACCCCTGGGGGTAATGGCTACACCTTC
CASRTPGGNGYTF
>TRBJ2-3|TRBV19|few|TRBD2
TGTGCCAGTAGTTCCCCCTCCGCGAGCGGGAGGGCCCTCCCAGATACGCAGTATTTT
CASSSPSASGRALPDTQYF
>TRBJ2-5|TRBV5-6|NA|TRBD2
TGTGCCAGCAGCTTCGTGAGTGGAGCGGGGCGGCTTCAAGAGACCCAGTACTTC
CASSFVSGAGRLQETQYF
>TRBJ2-3|TRBV27|many|NA
TGTGCCAGCAGTCGACAGGGCACAGATACGCAGTATTTT
CASSRQGTDTQYF
>TRBJ2-1|TRBV11-2|few|NA
TGTGCCAGCAGCTTAGGGCGAGATTCCTACAATGAGCAGTTCTTC
CASSLGRDSYNEQFF
>TRBJ1-2|TRBV6-6|NA|TRBD1
TGTGCCAGCAGTGCCCTCCCGGGACAGCCAAAATCCTCTAACTATGGCTACACCTTC
CASSALPGQPKSSNYGYTF
>TRBJ1-6|TRBV2|NA|NA
TGTGCCAGCACCCCCCCGGGAGGGACGCATTCACCCCTCCACTTT
CASTPPGGTHSPLHF
>TRBJ1-2|TRBV5-1|NA|NA
TGCGCCAGCAGCTTGGATATACAGGTTGGGATTAACTATGGCTACACCTTC
CASSLDIQVGINYGYTF
>TRBJ1-2|TRBV20-1|NA|NA
TGCAGTGCCCCGAGGACAGCCTTCTATCGCTACACCTTC
CSAPRTAFYRYTF
>TRBJ2-3|TRBV7-2|many|NA
TGTGCCAGCAGCTTAGACAGGGTGGTAGATACGCAGTATTTT
CASSLDRVVDTQYF
>TRBJ2-5|TRBV6-5|few|NA
TGTGCCAGCAGTTACTCTAGTTCCGGGACTCCGGAGACCCAGTACTTC
CASSYSSSGTPETQYF
>TRBJ1-1|TRBV9|many|NA
TGTGCCACCGCCCGGGGGGTGAACACTGAAGCTTTCTTT
CATARGVNTEAFF
>TRBJ2-3|TRBV6-1|NA|TRBD2
TGTGCCAGCAGTCTACTAGCGGGGGGGCAAGGTACGCAGTATTTT
CASSLLAGGQGTQYF
>TRBJ2-1|TRBV20-1|few|NA
TGCAGTGCTAGAGAATTTGGCGGGGTCTACAATGAGCAGTTCTTC
CSAREFGGVYNEQFF
>TRBJ2-7|TRBV6-2/TRBV6-3|few|NA
TGTGCCAGCAGCGAATACGTGTCCGTGCGGTCCGAGCAGTACTTC
CASSEYVSVRSEQYF
>TRBJ1-1|TRBV7-3|NA|TRBD1
TGTGCCAGCAGCTTGGGACAGGGTTATTACGCTGAAGCTTTCTTT
CASSLGQGYYAEAFF
>TRBJ1-1|TRBV6-5|few|NA
TGTGCCAGCAGTTACGACAGGCCGAACACTGAAGCTTTCTTT
CASSYDRPNTEAFF
>TRBJ1-1|TRBV6-5|few|NA
TGTGCCAGCAGTACGAGGGGACGGGGGAACACTGAAGCTTTCTTT
CASSTRGRGNTEAFF
>TRBJ1-2|TRBV19|NA|TRBD1
TGTGCCAGTAGTACCGACCGGACAGGTTCTTACTATGGCTACACCTTC
CASSTDRTGSYYGYTF
>TRBJ2-6|TRBV5-1|many|NA
TGCGCCAGCAGCTTGGGAGGCAGTTCTGGGGCCAACGTCCTGACTTTC
CASSLGGSSGANVLTF
>TRBJ2-5|TRBV7-9|NA|NA
TGTGCCAGCACCGGTGGTTGGGGAGAGACCCAGTACTTC
CASTGGWGETQYF
>TRBJ2-5|TRBV7-2|many|TRBD2
TGTGCCAGCAGCTTGGGCCTAGCGGGGGGTATGGCCCAGTACTTC
CASSLGLAGGMAQYF
>TRBJ2-2|TRBV10-3|NA|NA
TGTGCCATCACTAAGGCGACGAACACCGGGGAGCTGTTTTTT
CAITKATNTGELFF
>TRBJ2-1|TRBV5-6|NA|TRBD2
TGTGCCAGCAGCTTTGGGAGGGGAGAGCAGTTCTTC
CASSFGRGEQFF
>TRBJ2-1|TRBV5-1|NA|TRBD1
TGCGCCAGCAGCTTCGACAGGGGTGATGGAGATGAGCAGTTCTTC
CASSFDRGDGDEQFF
>TRBJ2-7|TRBV5-6|once|TRBD1
TGTGCCAGCAGCTGGGACAGGGTCAACGAGCAGTACTTC
CASSWDRVNEQYF
>TRBJ2-2|TRBV6-5|NA|TRBD2
TGTGCCAGCAGACGGACTAGCGGGAACACCGGGGAGCTGTTTTTT
CASRRTSGNTGELFF
>TRBJ2-5|TRBV9|NA|TRBD2
TGTGCCAGCAGCGGAGGAACCGGGACTAGCGCTCAAGAGACCCAGTACTTC
CASSGGTGTSAQETQYF
>TRBJ2-6|TRBV7-2|many|NA
TGTGCCAGCAGTGTTCGCTCTGGGGCCAACGTCCTGACTTTC
CASSVRSGANVLTF
>TRBJ1-3|TRBV6-5|few|NA
TGTGCCAGCAGTTCGGGCAGGACACGCTCTGGAAACACCATATATTTT
CASSSGRTRSGNTIYF
>TRBJ1-2|TRBV20-1|NA|NA
TGCAGTGCTACAGGACGGGGCTACACCTTC
CSATGRGYTF
>TRBJ1-5|TRBV5-7|NA|TRBD1
TGTGCCAGCAGCGCGAGTCGCAGGGGGCGAGGAGATCAGCCCCAGCATTTT
CASSASRRGRGDQPQHF
>TRBJ1-2|TRBV29-1|many|TRBD1
TGCAGCGGGGGACCTCAAGGACAGGGAGGGGGCTACACCTTC
CSGGPQGQGGGYTF
>TRBJ2-2|TRBV7-9|NA|TRBD1
TGTGCCAGCACCCCCGGGACAGGGGTTTCCGGGGAGCTGTTTTTT
CASTPGTGVSGELFF
>TRBJ1-1|TRBV18|NA|NA
TGTGCCAGCTCACCCTCCAGGGGCACTGAAGCTTTCTTT
CASSPSRGTEAFF
>TRBJ2-1|TRBV6-4|NA|NA
TGTGCCAGCAGTTCCGGGACACCAAATGAGCAGTTCTTC
CASSSGTPNEQFF
>TRBJ1-2|TRBV28|NA|NA
TGTGCCAGCAGCCGGGGGAGTCCCTATGGCTACACCTTC
CASSRGSPYGYTF
>TRBJ1-6|TRBV4-3|few|TRBD1
TGCGCCAGCAGCCAAGATCATAGGGGGCCCACGGGATCCTATAATTCACCCCTCCACTTT
CASSQDHRGPTGSYNSPLHF
>TRBJ2-7|TRBV28|few|TRBD2
TGTGCCAGCACTGTAGCGGGAGTACCCTACGAGCAGTACTTC
CASTVAGVPYEQYF
>TRBJ1-4|TRBV14|few|TRBD1
TGTGCCAGCAGCCAAATCTGGACAGGGGATGAAAAACTGTTTTTT
CASSQIWTGDEKLFF
>TRBJ2-3|TRBV7-2|many|TRBD2
TGTGCCAGCAGCTCCCAACTAGCGGGAGGGCCCTCAGATACGCAGTATTTT
CASSSQLAGGPSDTQYF
>TRBJ1-6|TRBV7-3|few|NA
TGTGCCAGCAGCTTAAATGGCAGGGGCACTGGATCACCCCTCCACTTT
CASSLNGRGTGSPLHF
>TRBJ2-7|TRBV5-1|NA|NA
TGCGCCAGCAGCCCCGACGGAGGGGCCGCAAAGCCCGAGCAGTACTTC
CASSPDGGAAKPEQYF
>TRBJ2-3|TRBV7-8|few|TRBD2
TGTGCCAGCAGCCGCTTCCCTAGCGGGAGTGGCACAGATACGCAGTATTTT
CASSRFPSGSGTDTQYF
>TRBJ2-7|TRBV6-1|few|TRBD1
TGTGCCAGCAGTTACAGGGGGACAGGGAACGAGCAGTACTTC
CASSYRGTGNEQYF
>TRBJ1-4|TRBV20-1|few|NA
TGCAGTGCTAGAGAGGAGTCAGTTGAAAAACTGTTTTTT
CSAREESVEKLFF
>TRBJ2-1|TRBV7-3|NA|NA
TGTGCCAGCAGCGACCGACAGAGGGCCTACAATGAGCAGTTCTTC
CASSDRQRAYNEQFF
>TRBJ2-3|TRBV5-1|NA|TRBD2
TGCGCCAGCGGAAGGGGACTAGCGGGAAACACAGATACGCAGTATTTT
CASGRGLAGNTDTQYF
>TRBJ2-2|TRBV12-3/TRBV12-4|NA|NA
TGTGCCAGCAGTCTTCCCGGGGAGCTGTTTTTT
CASSLPGELFF
>TRBJ2-1|TRBV7-2|many|NA
TGTGCCAGCAGCCATATGCCTTGGGGACTCAAACACTCCTACAATGAGCAGTTCTTC
CASSHMPWGLKHSYNEQFF
>TRBJ2-1|TRBV11-2|NA|NA
TGTGCCAGCAGCTTAGAACGGAGCTATTACAATGAGCAGTTCTTC
CASSLERSYYNEQFF
>TRBJ2-7|TRBV7-3|many|NA
TGTGCCAGCAGCCAAGGGACAAACTACGAGCAGTACTTC
CASSQGTNYEQYF
>TRBJ2-7|TRBV27|NA|TRBD1
TGTGCCAGCAGTTCGGACAGGACCTCCTACGAGCAGTACTTC
CASSSDRTSYEQYF
>TRBJ2-2|TRBV19|few|NA
TGTGCCAGTAGTATAGGTCAGGGAACCACCGGGGAGCTGTTTTTT
CASSIGQGTTGELFF
>TRBJ2-1|TRBV15|NA|NA
TGTGCCACCAGTTCTGACAGGAACAATGAGCAGTTCTTC
CATSSDRNNEQFF
>TRBJ2-1|TRBV12-3/TRBV12-4|many|TRBD2
TGTGCCAGCAGTGGCCGACTAGCGGGGACCTACAATGAGCAGTTCTTC
CASSGRLAGTYNEQFF
>TRBJ1-1|TRBV7-3|many|NA
TGTGCCAGCAGCGCTCAAGGGAACACTGAAGCTTTCTTT
CASSAQGNTEAFF
>TRBJ2-3|TRBV19|NA|TRBD2
TGTGCCAGTAGTAAAGGTAGCGGGAGAACAGATACGCAGTATTTT
CASSKGSGRTDTQYF
>TRBJ2-3|TRBV5-5|few|TRBD1
TGTGCCAGCAGCTTTCCGACAGGGGGCCCAGATACGCAGTATTTT
CASSFPTGGPDTQYF